Below, 27 T cell receptor beta chains from the same sample are listed, as sequenced in a study of human T cells and chemical hapten exposure. MiXCR, applied by TCRdb to the RACE reads, yields one record per CDR3 protein. Found here are fewer than 500,000 distinct CDR3 sequences, about 4.4% of them singletons; the top ten hold about 2.2%. The time point here: patch test 1, 2 weeks after DPC sensitization. Treatment of the sample: therapeutic diphenylcyclopropenone sensitization with weekly scalp DPC. Source: whole blood, taken in connection with sensitization to the hapten diphenylcyclopropenone (DPC). The receptors shown here come from a woman aged 45-59 years with alopecia areata. Some clones in this sample may be carry-over from other donors' samples.

The rearrangement links TRBV14 to TRBJ2-5, with TRBD2 matching 8 bases. This CDR3 has 15 amino acids. Germline V lookup: CDR1 SGHDN, CDR2 FVKESK. J gave up 6 bases and V 0 bases, and 6 bases lay outside the gene matches. This chain's CDR3 is CASSQEAGRGKTQYF. For the CDR3, the DNA is TGTGCCAGCAGCCAAGAGGCCGGGAGGGGGAAGACCCAGTACTTC.

This clonotype was seen a few times. The rearrangement uses TRBV30 and TRBJ1-2; D is perhaps TRBD1 (6 bases). The CDR3 sequence is 13 residues long. Germline assignment: CDR1 GTSNPN and CDR2 SVGIG (reference sequence). The V end was cut by 2 bases, the J end by 3 bases, with 10 bases between. CDR3 protein: CAWSPEGDYGYTF. The CDR3 DNA follows: TGTGCCTGGAGTCCGGAGGGGGACTATGGCTACACCTTC.

J is TRBJ2-1 and V is TRBV28; no definite D call. Germline CDR1 and CDR2: MDHEN and SYDVKM. Between the trimmed V and J ends, which lost 6 bases and 6 bases, there was a span of 15 bases. The CDR3 is 14 amino acids. The CDR3 region is CASSPRLDPNEQFF. For the CDR3, the DNA is TGTGCCAGCAGCCCTAGACTGGATCCCAATGAGCAGTTCTTC.

The chain carries TRBV6-1 and TRBJ2-7; the D is unclear. V lost 5 bases, J lost 0 bases, and 11 bases lay in between. This CDR3 is 14 amino acids long. Per germline, CDR1 MNHNS and CDR2 SASEGT. The CDR3 loop is CASSSPLSSYEQYF. Written as DNA, the CDR3 is TGTGCCAGCAGTTCTCCACTGAGCTCCTACGAGCAGTACTTC.

This clonotype was detected many times. The rearrangement links TRBV20-1 to TRBJ2-7; D tentatively reads TRBD1 or TRBD2 (5 bases each). The CDR3 is 13 amino acids. Germline CDR1 and CDR2: DFQATT and SNEGSKA (reference sequence). The V and J ends lost 4 bases and 7 bases respectively, with 17 bases between them. This CDR3 reads CSANRDPKGEQYF. In DNA form, the CDR3 reads TGCAGTGCTAACCGGGACCCAAAAGGGGAGCAGTACTTC.

On this clonotype: This may arise from a read error, as a much more abundant clone is one base away. CDR3 region: CASRGSGTGTGTQYF. The DNA of the CDR3 is TGTGCCAGCAGAGGTAGCGGGACTGGAACAGGTACGCAGTATTTT. The chain is built from TRBV27 and TRBJ2-3; 8 nucleotides agree with TRBD2. Germline V gives CDR1 MNHEY, CDR2 SMNVEV (reference sequence). The CDR3 totals 15 residues.

The chain employs TRBV24-1 and TRBJ1-1; a weak D match, TRBD1 (6 bases). From germline, CDR1 is KGHDR and CDR2 SFDVKD. The V gene lost 3 bases and the J gene lost 1 base, with 11 bases spanning the gap. The CDR3 consists of 15 residues. The CDR3 DNA sequence: TGTGCCACCAGTGATGCACAGGGCCCGAACACTGAAGCTTTCTTT. It translates to CATSDAQGPNTEAFF.

This clonotype has at least ten counts. The J gene is TRBJ2-1, the V gene TRBV7-9; no definite D call. This CDR3 contains 14 residues. From germline, CDR1 is SEHNR and CDR2 FQNEAQ (reference sequence). Trimming took off 7 bases at V and 7 bases at J, with 17 bases between the two ends. Here the CDR3 DNA reads TGTGCCAGCACCGCTGAGGCCTCCGGGAATGAGCAGTTCTTC. This translates into CASTAEASGNEQFF.

This clonotype was recorded many times. The chain uses TRBV18 and TRBJ1-5; D gene unclear. Trimming took 1 base from V and 4 from J, leaving 8 bases between them. The V gene's germline CDR1 is KGHSH and CDR2 LQKENI. The CDR3 sequence is 14 residues long. In DNA form, the CDR3 reads TGTGCCAGCTCACCACGGCAGATTAATCAGCCCCAGCATTTT. It specifies CASSPRQINQPQHF.

In this sample, this clonotype turned up a few times. CDR3 amino acids: CASILQGSGGGEQFF. In DNA, the CDR3 is TGTGCCAGCATCCTACAGGGTAGCGGGGGTGGTGAGCAGTTCTTC. The chain has TRBV6-5 and TRBJ2-1, with 9 bases lining up with TRBD2. With 7 bases clipped from V and 9 bases from J, the junction kept 13 bases outside the gene matches. CDR1 is MNHEY and CDR2 is SVGAGI in the germline V gene. The CDR3 spans 15 residues.

This clonotype has at least ten counts. The V call is TRBV20-1, the J call TRBJ1-2, with D maybe TRBD1 (5 bases). The CDR3 totals 12 residues. Trimming cost V 3 bases and J 3 bases, with 8 bases left between them. Looked up from germline, CDR1 is DFQATT and CDR2 is SNEGSKA (reference sequence). CDR3 sequence (DNA): TGCAGTGCTAGCGACAGCCACTATGGCTACACCTTC. Translating gives CSASDSHYGYTF.

This clonotype was seen many times. The chain links TRBV13 to TRBJ1-2, with D unclear. The V and J ends lost 1 base and 6 bases respectively, with 6 bases between them. Germline CDR1 is PRHDT and CDR2 is FYEKMQ (reference sequence). This CDR3 has 12 residues. This chain's CDR3 is CASSLAGDGYTF. Written as DNA, the CDR3 is TGTGCCAGCAGCTTAGCCGGTGATGGCTACACCTTC.

This clonotype occurred many times. The genes are TRBV7-9 and TRBJ2-3; 10 nucleotides line up with TRBD2. Trimming cost V 5 bases and J 4 bases; bases outside gene matches: 6. This CDR3 has 15 residues. Germline values: CDR1 SEHNR, CDR2 FQNEAQ (reference sequence). CDR3 bases: TGTGCCAGCAGCGTCGGACTAGCGGCTTCAGATACGCAGTATTTT. This encodes CASSVGLAASDTQYF.

Many counts were recorded for this clonotype. The rearrangement links TRBV27 to TRBJ1-4, with D tentatively TRBD1 (5 bases). V lost 5 bases to trimming and J lost 0 bases, with 13 bases between them. The germline CDR1 and CDR2 sequences are MNHEY and SMNVEV (reference sequence). CDR3 size: 16 residues. This CDR3 is CASSPVATATNEKLFF. The DNA for the CDR3 is TGTGCCAGCAGTCCTGTCGCGACAGCAACTAATGAAAAACTGTTTTTT.

The table lists this clonotype with many counts. The V and J genes are TRBV7-3 and TRBJ2-1; TRBD2 might be the D (6 bases). V lost 2 bases, J lost 7 bases, and 24 bases lay in between. Germline CDR1 reads SGHTA; CDR2 reads FQGTGA. This CDR3 comprises 18 residues. The CDR3 reads CASSLGPLLAKRRNEQFF. The CDR3, as DNA: TGTGCCAGCAGCTTAGGTCCCCTCCTAGCGAAGAGAAGGAATGAGCAGTTCTTC.

This clonotype was seen a handful of times. V usage is TRBV12-3 or TRBV12-4 and J usage is TRBJ1-1, with 8 positions matching TRBD1. The CDR3 runs 14 residues. Losses at the gene ends were 6 bases for V and 2 bases for J; bases not matched to a gene: 5. The CDR3: CASRDREENTEAFF. CDR3 nucleotide sequence: TGTGCCAGCAGGGACAGGGAGGAAAACACTGAAGCTTTCTTT.

This clonotype was recorded at least ten times. V usage is TRBV28 and J usage is TRBJ2-2, with 9 positions matching TRBD1. The trim removed 6 bases at V and 6 bases at J, leaving 11 bases unmatched. The CDR3 loop spans 16 amino acids. The germline CDR1 and CDR2 sequences are MDHEN and SYDVKM. The CDR3 nucleotides read TGTGCCAGCAGGCTTATGGGACAGGGAAGCGCCGGGGAGCTGTTTTTT. It yields the protein CASRLMGQGSAGELFF.

J is TRBJ1-2 and V is TRBV30; 11 bases are a match to TRBD1. The CDR3 spans 14 residues. The germline V gene has CDR1 GTSNPN and CDR2 SVGIG (reference sequence). Trimming cost V 4 bases and J 8 bases; bases outside gene matches: 9. The DNA of the CDR3 is TGTGCCTGGACTGGGGACAGGGGGTTTTACGGCTACACCTTC. It translates to CAWTGDRGFYGYTF.

This clonotype was recorded many times. The J gene is TRBJ2-5, the V gene TRBV18, with D perhaps matching TRBD1 or TRBD2 (5 bases each). The CDR3 loop spans 15 amino acids. Per germline, CDR1 KGHSH and CDR2 LQKENI. The V and J ends lost 3 bases and 4 bases respectively, with 15 bases between them. CDR3 in amino acids: CASSPTDSGGETQYF. CDR3 bases: TGTGCCAGCTCACCTACCGACAGTGGAGGAGAGACCCAGTACTTC. Variable domain in full (rest from reference TRBV18 and TRBJ2-5): NAGVMQNPRHLVRRRGQEARLRCSPMKGHSHVYWYRQLPEEGLKFMVYLQKENIIDESGMPKERFSAEFPKEGPSILRIQQVVRGDSAAYFCASSPTDSGGETQYFGPGTRLLVL.

This clonotype has ten or more counts. The chain combines TRBV7-6 with TRBJ2-3; 8 bases map to TRBD2. CDR3 length: 15 amino acids. V was clipped by 5 bases and J by 3 bases; unmatched bases: 7. Germline values: CDR1 SGHVS, CDR2 FNYEAQ. In DNA form, the CDR3 reads TGTGCCAGCAGCCTAAGCGGGAGTGTGACAGATACGCAGTATTTT. Encoded protein: CASSLSGSVTDTQYF.

The sample holds many counts of this clonotype. V is TRBV7-2 and J is TRBJ1-2; D is undetermined. CDR3 length: 15 amino acids. Trimming pared 5 bases from V and 0 bases from J, leaving 13 bases between. CDR1 is SGHTA, CDR2 FQGNSA, per germline. The CDR3, as DNA: TGTGCCAGCAGCGAGGACGGCAGACCTAACTATGGCTACACCTTC. Translating it yields CASSEDGRPNYGYTF. The entire variable domain, with the rest obtained from reference TRBV7-2 and TRBJ1-2, is as follows: GAGVSQSPSNKVTEKGKDVELRCDPISGHTALYWYRQSLGQGLEFLIYFQGNSAPDKSGLPSDRFSAERTGGSVSTLTIQRTQQEDSAVYLCASSEDGRPNYGYTFGSGTRLTVV.

This clonotype was observed at least ten times. This chain connects TRBV7-2 to TRBJ2-5; 14 bases are a match to TRBD2. Per the germline V gene, CDR1 is SGHTA and CDR2 is FQGNSA. V was pared by 1 base and J by 5 bases, with 6 bases of the junction left unmatched. The length of the CDR3 is 17 residues. CDR3 amino acids: CASSLGGLAGAAETQYF. DNA of the CDR3: TGTGCCAGCAGCTTAGGGGGACTAGCGGGAGCGGCGGAGACCCAGTACTTC. Full variable domain (outside the CDR3, taken from reference TRBV7-2 and TRBJ2-5): GAGVSQSPSNKVTEKGKDVELRCDPISGHTALYWYRQSLGQGLEFLIYFQGNSAPDKSGLPSDRFSAERTGGSVSTLTIQRTQQEDSAVYLCASSLGGLAGAAETQYFGPGTRLLVL.

The chain recombines TRBV6-2 or TRBV6-3 with TRBJ2-6; TRBD1 aligns across 12 bases. Germline V CDR1 and CDR2: MNHEY, SVGEGT. The ends lost 6 bases at V and 13 bases at J; junction bases unmatched: 13. CDR3 length equals 16 residues. The CDR3, as DNA: TGTGCCAGCAGACCCCTCGGGACAGGGGGCTACCCTGTCCTGACTTTC. This encodes CASRPLGTGGYPVLTF.

This clonotype was found many times. V is TRBV6-6 and J is TRBJ2-1; 10 nucleotides agree with TRBD2. The ends lost 7 bases at V and 7 bases at J; junction bases unmatched: 13. The CDR3 consists of 16 residues. Germline V gene data show CDR1 as MNHNY and CDR2 as SVGAGI (reference sequence). The CDR3 here is CASIGFGLAGENEQFF. CDR3 DNA sequence: TGTGCCAGCATCGGGTTCGGGCTAGCGGGAGAAAATGAGCAGTTCTTC.

This clonotype was detected ten times or more. This chain connects TRBV6-4 to TRBJ2-2; D gene uncertain. The CDR3 is made up of 14 amino acids. The V gene lost 4 bases and the J gene lost 7 bases, with 13 bases spanning the gap. CDR1 is MRHNA, CDR2 SNTAGT, per germline. The CDR3, as DNA: TGTGCCAGCAGTGTCGACCGGATGGGCGGGGAGCTGTTTTTT. It encodes CASSVDRMGGELFF.

This clonotype was detected many times. This chain connects TRBV7-9 to TRBJ2-1; 9 nucleotides align to TRBD2. Looked up from germline, CDR1 is SEHNR and CDR2 is FQNEAQ (reference sequence). This CDR3 spans 16 amino acids. After removal of 1 base from V and 4 bases from J, the junction contained 5 bases not matched to a gene. The CDR3 bases are TGTGCCAGCAGCTTAGGATGGACTAGCGATTACAATGAGCAGTTCTTC. It translates to CASSLGWTSDYNEQFF.

This clonotype has only a few counts. The V gene is TRBV5-6, the J gene TRBJ2-5; perhaps TRBD2 as D (6 bases). Germline CDR1 is SGHDT and CDR2 is YYEEEE. The CDR3 runs 16 residues. Trimming stripped 1 base from V and 5 bases from J, with 18 bases between. CDR3 bases: TGTGCCAGCAGCTTGCCTGGGGGTCTCCGGGAGGAGACCCAGTACTTC. It encodes CASSLPGGLREETQYF.